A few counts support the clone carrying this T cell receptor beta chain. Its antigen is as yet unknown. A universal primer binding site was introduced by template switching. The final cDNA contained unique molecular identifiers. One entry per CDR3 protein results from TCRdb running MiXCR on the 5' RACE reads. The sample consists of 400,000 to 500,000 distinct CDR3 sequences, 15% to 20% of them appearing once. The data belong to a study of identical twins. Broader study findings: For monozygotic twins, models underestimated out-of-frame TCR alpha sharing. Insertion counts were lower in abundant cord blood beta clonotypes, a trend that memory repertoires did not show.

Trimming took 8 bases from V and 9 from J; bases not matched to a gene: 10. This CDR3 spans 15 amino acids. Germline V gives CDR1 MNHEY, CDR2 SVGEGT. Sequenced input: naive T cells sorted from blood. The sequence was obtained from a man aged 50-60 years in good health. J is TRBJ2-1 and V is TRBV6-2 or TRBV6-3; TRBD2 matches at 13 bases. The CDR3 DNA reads TGTGCCAGCCGGCCGGGACTAGCGGGAAAGGTTGAGCAGTTCTTC. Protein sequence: CASRPGLAGKVEQFF.